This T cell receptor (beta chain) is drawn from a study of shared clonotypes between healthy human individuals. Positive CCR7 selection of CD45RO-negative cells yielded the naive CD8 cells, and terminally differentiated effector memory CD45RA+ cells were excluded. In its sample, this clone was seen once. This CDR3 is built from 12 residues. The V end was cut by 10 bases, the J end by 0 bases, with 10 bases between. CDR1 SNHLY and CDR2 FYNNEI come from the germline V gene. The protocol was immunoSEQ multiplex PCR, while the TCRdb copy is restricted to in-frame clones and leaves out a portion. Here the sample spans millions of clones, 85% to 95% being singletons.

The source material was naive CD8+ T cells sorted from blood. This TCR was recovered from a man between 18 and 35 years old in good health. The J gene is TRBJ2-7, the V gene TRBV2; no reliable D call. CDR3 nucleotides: TGTGCCATTTTTACAAGCTCCTACGAGCAGTACTTC. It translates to CAIFTSSYEQYF.